One sample yielded the 19 T cell receptor beta chains listed below, sequenced in a study of CD8 T cells in ankylosing spondylitis. Antigen specificity for these receptors is unknown. Study outcomes and limitations: Ankylosing spondylitis blood seemed to carry a telltale TCR beta motif made of fewer than 10 highly homologous variants.

TCRdb reprocessed the 5' RACE reads via MiXCR and lists one record per CDR3 protein. Found here are under 550,000 distinct CDR3 sequences, approximately 26% of them singletons; the top ten hold about 0.92%. The sequenced sample consisted of blood, either unsorted or a sorted T cell fraction (not recorded which). Receptors originate from a male donor with ankylosing spondylitis.

The chain links TRBV12-3 or TRBV12-4 to TRBJ2-5, with TRBD2 matching over 8 bases. V lost 3 bases and J lost 5; bases outside the gene matches: 8. This CDR3 contains 15 residues. As DNA, the CDR3 is TGTGCCAGCAGTTTTCTTGCGGGAGGCGGGGAGACCCAGTACTTC. It translates to CASSFLAGGGETQYF.

The chain couples TRBV24-1 to TRBJ2-7, with TRBD1 identical over 7 bases. CDR3 length equals 14 residues. After removal of 9 bases from V and 5 bases from J, the junction contained 12 bases not matched to a gene. CDR1 and CDR2 from the germline V gene are KGHDR and SFDVKD. CDR3 sequence reads: CATGGRDSKDEQYF. The CDR3 region has the DNA TGTGCCACCGGGGGACGGGACAGCAAGGACGAGCAGTACTTC.

The genes are TRBV19 and TRBJ2-1; D may match TRBD1 or TRBD2 (5 bases each). The CDR3 is 15 residues long. The V and J ends lost 4 bases and 1 base respectively, with 11 bases between them. CDR1 is LNHDA and CDR2 is SQIVND in the germline V gene (reference sequence). CDR3 DNA: TGTGCCAGTAGTAGGGGACCGGGTTCCTACAATGAGCAGTTCTTC. It encodes CASSRGPGSYNEQFF. The full variable domain, in which reference TRBV19 and TRBJ2-1 provide the parts outside the CDR3, is DGGITQSPKYLFRKEGQNVTLSCEQNLNHDAMYWYRQDPGQGLRLIYYSQIVNDFQKGDIAEGYSVSREKKESFPLTVTSAQKNPTAFYLCASSRGPGSYNEQFFGPGTRLTVL.

This rearrangement joins TRBV7-2 to TRBJ2-3; 11 bases map to TRBD2. The CDR3 loop spans 15 amino acids. V was pared by 5 bases and J by 4 bases, with 5 bases of the junction left unmatched. Germline CDR1 and CDR2: SGHTA and FQGNSA. The CDR3 spells CASSLGLAEADTQYF. CDR3 DNA sequence: TGTGCCAGCAGCCTGGGACTAGCGGAAGCAGATACGCAGTATTTT. Full variable domain (remainder filled in from reference TRBV7-2 and TRBJ2-3): GAGVSQSPSNKVTEKGKDVELRCDPISGHTALYWYRQSLGQGLEFLIYFQGNSAPDKSGLPSDRFSAERTGGSVSTLTIQRTQQEDSAVYLCASSLGLAEADTQYFGPGTRLTVL.

This clonotype came up once. CDR3 bases: TGCAGTGCTAGAGATCAAGGTGGAAGCAATCAGCCCCAGCATTTT. The encoded protein is CSARDQGGSNQPQHF. J is TRBJ1-5 and V is TRBV20-1, with D unclear. Germline V CDR1 and CDR2: DFQATT, SNEGSKA (reference sequence). The CDR3 consists of 15 residues. The V gene lost 0 bases and the J gene lost 1 base, with 10 bases spanning the gap.

Only a few counts were recorded for this clonotype. The chain carries TRBV11-3 and TRBJ2-1; D is ambiguous. CDR3 length equals 12 residues. Trimming cost V 4 bases and J 6 bases, with 7 bases left between them. CDR1 and CDR2 from the germline V gene are SGHNT and YENEEA. CDR3 nucleotides: TGTGCCAGCAGCTCCCATACCAATGAGCAGTTCTTC. Its translation: CASSSHTNEQFF.

This clonotype showed up just a few times. This rearrangement joins TRBV2 to TRBJ1-5; no clear D. Germline V gene data show CDR1 as SNHLY and CDR2 as FYNNEI. The CDR3 length is 16 residues. V was trimmed by 6 bases and J by 0 bases, leaving 15 bases between them. The CDR3 protein is CASSYYRDVSNQPQHF. The CDR3 coding sequence is TGTGCCAGCAGCTACTATAGGGATGTTAGCAATCAGCCCCAGCATTTT. Combining the CDR3 with reference TRBV2 and TRBJ1-5 gives the whole variable domain EPEVTQTPSHQVTQMGQEVILRCVPISNHLYFYWYRQILGQKVEFLVSFYNNEISEKSEIFDDQFSVERPDGSNFTLKIRSTKLEDSAMYFCASSYYRDVSNQPQHFGDGTRLSIL.

This clonotype was counted a few times. The rearrangement joins TRBV7-2 to TRBJ2-5; the match to TRBD1 covers 9 bases. CDR1 and CDR2 (germline): SGHTA, FQGNSA. This CDR3 spans 14 amino acids. Germline trimming cut 5 bases from V and 7 bases from J; bases unmatched to any gene: 8. This CDR3 reads CASSPPGQGGTQYF. The CDR3 nucleotides are TGTGCCAGCAGCCCACCGGGACAGGGAGGGACCCAGTACTTC.

The CDR3 bases are TGTGCCACCAGTGCACAGGGGGCTCTAGAGACCCAGTACTTC. Amino acids: CATSAQGALETQYF. The chain uses TRBV24-1 and TRBJ2-5; TRBD1 matches 9 bases. Germline V gene lookup returns CDR1 KGHDR and CDR2 SFDVKD. The J segment lost 4 bases and the V segment lost 5 bases, leaving 4 bases of the junction unmatched. The CDR3 has 14 residues.

CDR3 nucleotide sequence: TGCGCCAGCAGCTTGGAGCCGACAGGAACCTCCTACGAGCAGTACTTC. It encodes CASSLEPTGTSYEQYF. The V and J genes are TRBV5-1 and TRBJ2-7; maybe TRBD1 (6 bases). CDR1 and CDR2 (germline): SGHRS, YFSETQ. Trimming removed 0 bases at V and 0 bases at J, with 13 bases between. This CDR3 contains 16 residues.

In its sample, this clonotype was seen a few times. The genes are TRBV3-1 and TRBJ1-5, with TRBD1 as a possible D gene (6 bases). This CDR3 spans 14 amino acids. Germline loops: CDR1 LGHDT, CDR2 YNNKEL (reference sequence). V lost 2 bases to trimming and J lost 6 bases, with 11 bases between them. CDR3 amino acids: CASSQHREGQPQHF. CDR3 in DNA: TGTGCCAGCAGCCAACACAGGGAAGGTCAGCCCCAGCATTTT.

The chain uses TRBV27 and TRBJ2-7; D might be TRBD2 (5 bases). This CDR3 is built from 15 residues. Germline values: CDR1 MNHEY, CDR2 SMNVEV (reference sequence). The V gene lost 5 bases and the J gene lost 0 bases, with 14 bases spanning the gap. The CDR3 here is CASSIRLSSSYEQYF. In nucleotides, the CDR3 is TGTGCCAGCAGTATCCGACTAAGCAGCTCCTACGAGCAGTACTTC.

This clonotype was seen more than once but under ten times. The CDR3 sequence: CSVLVPPNQPQHF. For the CDR3, the DNA is TGCAGTGTGTTGGTTCCCCCAAATCAGCCCCAGCATTTT. The rearrangement links TRBV20-1 to TRBJ1-5, with unresolved D. The CDR3 spans 13 residues. V was shortened by 7 bases and J by 4 bases, with 14 bases between the two germline ends. CDR1 and CDR2 from the germline V gene are DFQATT and SNEGSKA (reference sequence).

The J gene is TRBJ2-4, the V gene TRBV29-1; a possible D gene is TRBD1 (7 bases). CDR3 length: 16 amino acids. The germline V and J ends were trimmed by 6 bases and 1 base, with 19 bases remaining between them. Germline V gives CDR1 SQVTM, CDR2 ANQGSEA. The CDR3 coding sequence is TGCAGCGTGGCCCGACAGGGACGGGAGGCCAAAAACATTCAGTACTTC. Translating gives CSVARQGREAKNIQYF.

The chain couples TRBV20-1 to TRBJ1-6, with D unclear. The V gene's germline CDR1 is DFQATT and CDR2 SNEGSKA (reference sequence). V lost 6 bases to trimming and J lost 1 base, with 10 bases between them. This CDR3 is 14 amino acids long. DNA of the CDR3: TGCAGTGCCGCCCGCCGGTCCTATAATTCACCCCTCCACTTT. Protein product: CSAARRSYNSPLHF.

The chain joins TRBV18 to TRBJ1-5; 10 bases are a match to TRBD1. V shed 3 bases, J shed 5 bases, and the junction held 4 bases outside the gene matches. Germline V gene data show CDR1 as KGHSH and CDR2 as LQKENI. This CDR3 has 15 amino acids. The CDR3 DNA follows: TGTGCCAGCTCACCGATTGGGACAGGGGATCAGCCCCAGCATTTT. Amino acid sequence: CASSPIGTGDQPQHF.

This clonotype turned up a few times. The chain has TRBV3-1 and TRBJ1-3, with D unclear. Germline V gene lookup returns CDR1 LGHDT and CDR2 YNNKEL (reference sequence). This CDR3 comprises 14 residues. V lost 2 bases and J lost 5, with 10 bases in between. This chain's CDR3 is CASSQSGSRNTIYF. The CDR3 bases are TGTGCCAGCAGCCAATCGGGGAGTAGAAACACCATATATTTT.

This clonotype was seen ten or more times. The chain is built from TRBV5-1 and TRBJ2-1; 7 nucleotides match TRBD2. V lost 0 bases to trimming and J lost 8 bases; unmatched junction nucleotides: 2. The CDR3 covers 13 residues. Germline V gene sequence: CDR1 SGHRS, CDR2 YFSETQ. DNA of the CDR3: TGCGCCAGCAGCTTGGAGGCGGGAGATGAGCAGTTCTTC. This translates into CASSLEAGDEQFF.

This clonotype was picked up a small number of times. This chain joins TRBV7-2 and TRBJ2-2; TRBD1 matches 7 bases. The junction had 12 bases not matched to a gene; V was cut back by 5 bases and J by 9 bases. This CDR3 contains 15 residues. Germline V gene data show CDR1 as SGHTA and CDR2 as FQGNSA. DNA of the CDR3: TGTGCCAGCAGCCTTGGGACAGCCCCTGTCAGGGAGCTGTTTTTT. Protein product: CASSLGTAPVRELFF.